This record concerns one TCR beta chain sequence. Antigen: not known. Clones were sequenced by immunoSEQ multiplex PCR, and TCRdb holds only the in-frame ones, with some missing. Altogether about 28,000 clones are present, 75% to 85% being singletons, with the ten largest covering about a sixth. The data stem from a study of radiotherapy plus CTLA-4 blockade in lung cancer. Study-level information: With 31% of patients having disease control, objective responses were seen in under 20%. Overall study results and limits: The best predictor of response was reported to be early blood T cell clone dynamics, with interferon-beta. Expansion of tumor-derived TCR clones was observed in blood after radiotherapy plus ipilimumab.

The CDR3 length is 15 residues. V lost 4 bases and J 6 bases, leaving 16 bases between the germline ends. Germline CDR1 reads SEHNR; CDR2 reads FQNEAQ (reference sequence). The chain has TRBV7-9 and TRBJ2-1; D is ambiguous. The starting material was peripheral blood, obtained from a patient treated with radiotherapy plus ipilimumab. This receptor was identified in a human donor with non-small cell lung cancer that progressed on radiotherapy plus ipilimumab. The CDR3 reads CASSYGPPPGNEQFF. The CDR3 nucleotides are TGTGCCAGCAGCTACGGGCCTCCGCCTGGCAATGAGCAGTTCTTC.